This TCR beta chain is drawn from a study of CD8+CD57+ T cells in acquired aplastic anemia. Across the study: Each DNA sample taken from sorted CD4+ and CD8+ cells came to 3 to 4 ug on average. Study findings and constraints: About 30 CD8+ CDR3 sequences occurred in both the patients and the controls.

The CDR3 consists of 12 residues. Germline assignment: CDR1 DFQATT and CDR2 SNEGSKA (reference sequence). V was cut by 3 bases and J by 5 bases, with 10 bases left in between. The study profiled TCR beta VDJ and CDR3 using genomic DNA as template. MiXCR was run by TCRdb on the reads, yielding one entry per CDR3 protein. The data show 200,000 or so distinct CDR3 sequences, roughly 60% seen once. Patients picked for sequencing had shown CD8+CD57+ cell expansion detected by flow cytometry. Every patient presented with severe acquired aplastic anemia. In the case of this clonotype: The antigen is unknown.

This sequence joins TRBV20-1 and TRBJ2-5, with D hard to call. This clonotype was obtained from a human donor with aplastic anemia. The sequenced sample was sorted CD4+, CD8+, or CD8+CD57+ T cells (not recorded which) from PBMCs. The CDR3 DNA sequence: TGCAGTGCTAGGTGGGAAAGTGAGACCCAGTACTTC. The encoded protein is CSARWESETQYF.